A selection of T cell receptor beta chains follows, all from one sample in a study of T cell changes during pregnancy in multiple sclerosis. The protocol was immunoSEQ multiplex PCR, while the TCRdb copy is restricted to in-frame clones and leaves out a portion. The data hold roughly 71,000 clones, with roughly 92% observed a single time. This specimen was peripheral blood, taken in the first trimester of pregnancy. The receptors come from a female donor in good health, enrolled as a control in a pregnancy study. CDR3s include the opening cysteine and the closing phenylalanine or tryptophan. D genes are given only for firm matches. For some rows the clone size is stated as once, few or many, or as a class when expanded; others skip it.

D	V	size	J	DNA	CDR3
TRBD2	TRBV5-1	.	TRBJ2-7	TGCGCCAGCAGCTTGGATCCAGGGTCCAGCGGGAGTTACGAGCAGTACTTC	CASSLDPGSSGSYEQYF
.	TRBV9	.	TRBJ2-1	TGTGCCAGCAGCGTACAGGGGTTGAGGTACAATGAGCAGTTCTTC	CASSVQGLRYNEQFF
TRBD2	TRBV5-1	.	TRBJ2-7	TGCGCCAGCAGCATTGGACTAGCGGGTTCCTACGAGCAGTACTTC	CASSIGLAGSYEQYF
TRBD2	TRBV6-1	.	TRBJ2-5	TGTGCCAGCAGCGGACTAGCGGGAGGAGTGACCCAGTACTTC	CASSGLAGGVTQYF
.	TRBV27	.	TRBJ2-1	TGTGCCAGCAGTTTTAGTAGCGGAGAAAAAATCAATGAGCAGTTCTTC	CASSFSSGEKINEQFF
TRBD2	TRBV27	once	TRBJ2-7	TGTGCCAGCAGTTTGGGGGCACCCAACCTAGCGGGAGGATTCTACGAGCAGTACTTC	CASSLGAPNLAGGFYEQYF
.	TRBV29-1	.	TRBJ2-1	TGCAGCGTTGATCCCATAGCGGAGGCTGGGGGGAATGAGCAGTTCTTC	CSVDPIAEAGGNEQFF
TRBD2	TRBV29-1	.	TRBJ2-3	TGCAGCGTTCCCCTAGCGGCGGGAGGGCCATCAGATACGCAGTATTTT	CSVPLAAGGPSDTQYF
TRBD2	TRBV6-5	.	TRBJ2-3	TGTGCCAGCAGTTACTCGGGGCTAGCGGGGTCAGATACGCAGTATTTT	CASSYSGLAGSDTQYF
.	TRBV5-1	.	TRBJ2-1	TGCGCCAGCAGCTTGTTAGGCGGTATAACCTACAATGAGCAGTTCTTC	CASSLLGGITYNEQFF
.	TRBV5-4	.	TRBJ2-3	TGTGCCAGCAGCTTGGACAGGGTGGCAGATACGCAGTATTTT	CASSLDRVADTQYF
TRBD1	TRBV28	.	TRBJ2-7	TGTGCCAGCACCCGAGGGGGACAGGTCTCCTACGAGCAGTACTTC	CASTRGGQVSYEQYF